This T cell receptor beta chain was recorded in a study of blood T cell repertoires in COVID-19 (dated by TCRdb to 2019 to 2021). About the study as a whole: Samples from collaborators originated in the United States, Italy and Spain and spanned both the acute and convalescent phases of COVID-19. The prospective study material was composed of cDNA or gDNA derived from T cells, B-cell-depleted T cells, or PBMCs. The repertoires were released in a freely available public database intended as a resource for research on the immune response to SARS-CoV-2. The dataset comprised deeply sampled blood TCRbeta repertoires from subjects exposed to, actively infected with, or recovered from COVID-19. HLA class I and class II types, where available, came from metadata supplied by the sample provider rather than from assay-based typing. Samples were obtained from the ongoing ImmuneRACE study (first 160 participants) and from some 1,300 subjects provided by 6 global collaborators. Nearly every sample came with metadata listing a de-identified subject ID, COVID-19 status, age in years and sex.

Unmatched junction bases come to 5, with V trimmed by 0 bases and J by 6 bases. Spanning cysteine to phenylalanine, the CDR3 consists of 14 amino acids. The sequence is cut down to CDR3 DNA, 42 bases in frame from base 1. Looking up the germline V gene (reference sequence) yields CDR1 GTSNPN and CDR2 SVGIG. In Seattle, one collaborating source enrolled patients while the infection was active and tracked those patients longitudinally over the course of disease. Collaborating institutions collected whole blood in K2EDTA tubes following their own protocols. For TCRbeta analysis, collaborator samples were shipped as frozen whole blood, as isolated PBMCs, or as DNA extracted from either sample type. Beyond this particular receptor, the publication reports: The amount of clinical and demographic metadata varied by source and participant and was provided uncurated.

The immunoSEQ Assay, a bias-controlled multiplex PCR, was used to amplify TCRbeta CDR3 regions from genomic DNA. The paper's processing steps were these. The number of nucleated cells in each sample was estimated from the amplification of reference gene primers within the assay. Sequence reads were collapsed and filtered to measure the absolute abundance of every unique TCRbeta CDR3 rearrangement. For each sample, productive Simpson clonality was calculated as the square root of Simpson's diversity index across productive rearrangements. As stored in TCRdb, this immuneACCESS dataset retains in-frame rearrangements with V and J assigned. A fraction of the clones does not appear; measured against another copy, unresolved V genes explain less than half of the discrepancy, and the remainder lacks a known reason. D and trimming were read from the DNA, whereas the V and J calls and clone size are those reported in that table. Recorded for this sample are about 76,000 clones; around 83% of them occurred a single time. Jointly, the top ten make up roughly 11% of the sample.

With respect to this clone: The antigen this receptor binds is unknown. No much larger clone is present one base from it, and per-base qualities are unavailable.

The sequencing input was peripheral blood. The rearranged segments are TRBV30 and TRBJ2-1; the junction holds 7 bases that match TRBD1. The sequence derives from a man aged 55 to 69 with COVID-19, enrolled during active disease. In nucleotides, the sequence is TGTGCCTGGAGTGTACAGGGGCCGCCCAATGAGCAGTTCTTC. This is translated as CAWSVQGPPNEQFF.